This T cell receptor beta chain stems from a study of T-cell memory formation after mild COVID-19. The V and J ends lost 6 bases and 0 bases, in that order; junction bases with no gene match: 4. The germline gives CDR1 SNHLY, CDR2 FYNNEI. CDR3 length: 16 amino acids. This clonotype was seen ten or more times. TCRdb analysed the 5' RACE reads with MiXCR anew, one entry per CDR3 protein. Of a few hundred thousand distinct CDR3 sequences in the sample, under 8.5% are singletons; the top ten hold approximately 23%. This TCR was sampled from a young man who had mild COVID-19 (a few samples of this study predate the infection). Cell type and time point are not known. The genes are TRBV2 and TRBJ1-6, with 8 bases identical to TRBD1. The sequencing input was PBMCs or a T cell subset sorted from them (not recorded which). The CDR3 is CASRDRASSYNSPLHF. As DNA, the CDR3 is TGTGCCAGCAGGGACAGGGCCAGCTCCTATAATTCACCCCTCCACTTT.